This TCR beta chain originates from a study of cytomegalovirus exposure and HLA in healthy donors (dated by TCRdb to about 2017). Regarding the study in general: In an earlier analysis of approximately 500 of the donors, 276 Gb of sequence data and 117 million unique TCR beta sequences from some 170 million T cells were reported. HLA typing included class I and class II loci at four-digit resolution. The later analysis used no new phenotypic data to find candidate immune exposures, relying instead on TCR beta sequences and their occurrence across donors. All discovery cohort repertoires had been generated on a single sequencing platform. Donor age, sex, ethnicity and CMV serostatus were collected together with the repertoire data. Typing coverage varied by locus: roughly 620-630 donors for A, B, C, DRB1 and DQB1; roughly 510 for DQA1; more than 600 for DPA1; about 450 for DPB1. A later genetic analysis took genome-wide SNP genotypes for about 65% of the 666 donors and used that subset as a discovery cohort. In an earlier analysis of several hundred of the donors, high-throughput TCR beta sequencing was used to judge whether each TCR beta V gene segment behaved as functional or pseudogenic. The aim of the study was to test whether cataloging public T cell receptors could identify signatures of past pathogen exposure. A later analysis re-analyzed previously published TCR beta repertoires from hundreds of donors and added high-resolution HLA genotyping to study TCR occurrence patterns. The T cell repertoires of several hundred subjects were profiled by immunosequencing and related to cytomegalovirus serostatus. An early release that covered around 590 HLA-typed donors contained about 300 gigabases of sequencing data and tens of millions of unique TCR sequences. In addition to the first cohort of 650 to 800 subjects, a separate validation cohort of 130 or so different subjects was used. High-throughput TCR immunosequencing, statistical association of individual TCRs with disease status, and machine learning were combined to predict cytomegalovirus infection status. Among the roughly 400 genotyped donors, around 81% belonged to the genetic ancestry cluster associated with self-reported Caucasian donors. Across approximately 400 genotyped donors of the cohort, an average of about 240,000 unique TCR beta nucleotide sequences per donor were sequenced, and approximately 19% of those sequences were non-productive. About five DR-DQ haplotypes were treated as single units for association and clustering because of strong linkage in the cohort. The paper's findings and limits, for the study overall: CMV serostatus was the only immune exposure information available for the cohort. When HLA alleles, especially DR and DQ, strongly co-occurred, TCR associations were difficult to assign to individual alleles. The sequencing pipeline was judged likely to have produced a cluster of highly shared sequence variants as a technical artifact. Because HLA typing was unavailable for some donors at each locus, only the typed subset was used in association tests. In a later analysis, the rate of TCR association differed among HLA loci, with DRB1 alleles having the most associated TCRs and HLA-C alleles having the fewest. A later genetic analysis reported fewer N-insertions in productive TCRs among donors in an Asian-associated ancestry cluster than the roughly 620-donor mean. Several of the top co-occurrence clusters appeared to be linked to parvovirus B19, influenza, CMV and Epstein-Barr virus, according to a later analysis. The study gave a list of more than 150 TCR beta chains associated with cytomegalovirus. The classifier was reported to diagnose cytomegalovirus status with high specificity and sensitivity in both the original and validation cohorts. In a later genetic analysis, a missense DCLRE1C variant was associated with V-gene and J-gene trimming of TCR beta chains, and the association was replicated in an independent cohort. In an earlier analysis of more than 500 of the donors, most TCR beta V segments appeared in productive rearrangements about 90% or about 30% of the time, broadly matching IMGT annotations. The earlier analysis of about 600 of the donors excluded 15 to 20 rarely observed V segments, including chromosome 9 orphons, because counts were too low. A later analysis found that most CMV-associated TCR beta chains appeared HLA-restricted, with HLA associations seemingly driven largely by CMV exposure. Sequencing depth was assumed to be roughly uniform across donors in the presence/absence analyses, though that assumption may not hold. While some public TCRs were present in many individuals, most TCR sequences turned up only very rarely across donors. A further reported finding was that TCR beta sequences accurately predicted the HLA-A and HLA-B alleles for most subjects in the first cohort. Correlated functional status among segregating V segments might be attributable to linkage disequilibrium, but an unknown experimental factor could not be ruled out. A later analysis found that HLA-associated TCR beta chains were more clonally expanded and had lower generation probabilities than equally common non-associated chains. The 87-base-pair reads could not distinguish some IMGT-functional V segments, including TRBV6-2 and TRBV6-3, so those segments were excluded. According to the authors, the approach could potentially be generalized to other disease states and immunological phenotypes. In vitro tests confirmed that three of the cytomegalovirus-associated TCR beta chains recognize cytomegalovirus antigens. The cohort was sequenced for TCR beta chains only, and without alpha or paired-chain data the features that could be detected were limited. In a later analysis, more than 15,000 TCR beta sequences were associated with specific HLA alleles at a false discovery rate of 0.05.

V is pared back by 1 base and J by 5 bases, with 12 bases lying between the germline termini. Reading from cysteine to phenylalanine, the CDR3 counts 15 amino acids. Only the CDR3 part of the read is kept: 45 bases, read in frame from the first base. The germline V gene supplies CDR1 SNHLY and CDR2 FYNNEI. The cohort consisted of 600 to 700 healthy bone marrow donors. All cohort members were sampled while nominally healthy, although unrecorded immune exposures were likely present. The donor was CMV seronegative and was included in the group of a few hundred seronegative cohort members. A peripheral blood sample was collected from each donor, and TCR beta sequencing was performed on peripheral blood mononuclear cells. Genomic DNA was extracted from the blood cell samples with the Qiagen DNeasy Blood Extraction Kit. Note on this clone: Its antigen is unknown. Base qualities are not recorded, but no much larger clone differs from it by a single base.

Preparation of the library involved the immunoSEQ multiplex PCR assay. A mixture of 60 forward primers for TCR Vbeta segments and 13 reverse primers for TCR Jbeta segments was used in the multiplex PCR. Amplification of the CDR3 region of rearranged TCR beta genes was performed with a multiplex PCR assay on genomic DNA. On the Illumina HiSeq System, the amplified TCR beta libraries were sequenced as 87-base-pair reads. The authors processed their data as follows. Across the roughly 600 repertoires, a later analysis counted 80 million or so unique TCR beta chains, 9.5 million to 13 million of which were shared by at least two donors. A nearest-neighbor algorithm error-corrected the raw reads and collapsed the reads into unique sequences, merging closely related sequences to remove PCR and sequencing errors. Alignment of CDR3 sequences to IMGT reference sequences was used to assign V, D and J gene segments. For a sequence to be retained, a match of at least six nucleotides was required to both a V gene segment and a J gene segment. Rearrangements were classified as productive when the CDR3 lacked stop codons and remained in frame with V and J, and all other rearrangements were classified as non-productive. Following IMGT convention, CDR3 was defined as the stretch from the second conserved V-encoded cysteine to the conserved J-encoded phenylalanine. The earlier analysis of 450 to 750 of the donors excluded any sequence lacking an unambiguous match to a single V gene segment. An earlier analysis of some 610 of the donors called V segments functional above 56.7% productive rearrangements and segregating when the between-donor standard deviation exceeded 5%. To diagnose cytomegalovirus status from the catalog of TCR beta chain sequences, a statistical classification framework was built. A later analysis assigned V and J genes by comparing TCR nucleotide sequences with IMGT/GENE-DB human TR gene sequences. In a later analysis, CDR3 sequences and most-parsimonious VDJ recombination scenarios were assigned using the TCRdist pipeline. In a later analysis, each TCR beta chain was defined by its CDR3 amino acid sequence together with its V-gene family, and reads lacking a unique V-gene family were excluded. A later analysis removed 550 to 700 highly shared, low-generation-probability nucleotide sequences to deal with suspected cross-contamination and a sequencing artifact. A later analysis calculated a clonal expansion index for each public chain from normalized within-repertoire ranks of inferred template counts. A later analysis computed generation probabilities with a VDJ recombination model fitted to out-of-frame rearrangements, and checked the results against IGoR. In a later analysis, TCR-TCR, TCR-HLA and TCR-CMV co-occurrence was scored with hypergeometric tests, and a repertoire-size bias correction was applied to TCR pairs. A later analysis estimated false discovery rates by permuting HLA or CMV assignments 20 times. In a later analysis, co-occurring TCRs were grouped using DBSCAN, and TCRdist sequence similarity was added for clustering within HLA-allele-positive subsets. Repertoires with fewer than 30,000 or more than 120,000 public chains, plus five repertoires with anomalous nucleotide sharing, were excluded from co-occurrence clustering. Drawn from immuneACCESS, this table holds only the in-frame rearrangements with V and J called that TCRdb kept. Clones are partly lost; checked studies trace under half to an unresolved V gene and leave the rest unexplained. For V, J and clone size, that table is used; D and trimming come from the DNA. For this sample the table gives 65,000 to 70,000 clones, of which around 77% were detected only once. The ten biggest clones cover about 6.5% of the sample.

The sequenced sample was PBMCs. The receptor comes from a man between 45 and 60 years old in good health and CMV-seronegative. Here the chain combines TRBV2 and TRBJ1-5; 5 matching bases give a weak D call of TRBD1. CDR3 sequence: CASSEDGARHQPQHF. The sequenced DNA: TGTGCCAGCAGTGAAGATGGGGCGAGGCATCAGCCCCAGCATTTT.